This TCR beta chain originates from a study of T cells in Graves' hyperthyroidism and ophthalmopathy. This clonotype was seen repeatedly, ten times or more. Germline V gives CDR1 DFQATT, CDR2 SNEGSKA (reference sequence). Germline trimming cut 6 bases from V and 1 base from J; bases unmatched to any gene: 3. The length of the CDR3 is 13 residues. Amplification targeted TCR beta CDR3 regions from RNA transcripts. Initially, a first-round RT-PCR of the TCR CDR3 employed the HTBI primer set. MiXCR was run by TCRdb on the multiplex PCR reads, yielding one entry per CDR3 protein. The table includes about 560,000 distinct CDR3 sequences, approximately 15% detected once.

The chain links TRBV20-1 to TRBJ2-3, with 8 bases identical to TRBD1. The sequencing input was blood. The sequence derives from a woman between 18 and 29 years old with Graves' hyperthyroidism. The DNA of the CDR3 is TGCAGTGCCCTGACAGGGGGCACAGATACGCAGTATTTT. Encoded protein: CSALTGGTDTQYF.